This T cell receptor (beta chain) was sequenced in a study of CD8 T cells in ankylosing spondylitis. In TCRdb, the 5' RACE reads were re-called with MiXCR into one record per CDR3 protein. The sample contains 250,000 to 400,000 distinct CDR3 sequences, more than 9% of which appear only once. This clonotype was seen ten or more times. V trimming: 1 base; J trimming: 4 bases; junction bases outside the gene matches: 5. The germline gives CDR1 LGHNA, CDR2 YSLEER. This CDR3 region has 15 residues. The specimen sequenced was blood, either unsorted or a sorted T cell fraction (not recorded which). The V and J genes are TRBV4-3 and TRBJ2-3, with TRBD2 identical over 7 bases. The receptor comes from a female donor with ankylosing spondylitis or in good health (not recorded which). Here the CDR3 DNA reads TGCGCCAGCAGCCAAGCGCAGCGGGGCCCAGATACGCAGTATTTT. This translates into CASSQAQRGPDTQYF.